What follows is one TCR beta chain and its context. These data come from a study of blood T cell repertoires in COVID-19. Background on the study: COVID-19 samples collected from the United States, Italy and Spain covered acute and convalescent phases. The analysed material was cDNA or gDNA that came from T cells, B-cell-depleted T cells, or PBMCs.

Original handling: Estimation of nucleated cell counts was performed using reference gene primer amplification. Sequencing was performed with immunoSEQ multiplex PCR; in TCRdb, only in-frame clones are kept and a portion is missing. V and J calls and clone size are those listed in that table; D and trimming were worked out from the DNA. The sample contains about 80,000 clones, under 80% of which appear only once. This CDR3 spans 17 amino acids. V was shortened by 5 bases and J by 0 bases, with 14 bases between the two germline ends. Germline CDR1 is SEHNR and CDR2 is FQNEAQ (reference sequence). Sequencing was done on a sample of peripheral blood. This TCR was sampled from a human donor in a cohort sampled during active COVID-19. The V call is TRBV7-9, the J call TRBJ2-6, with D possibly being TRBD1 (6 bases). The CDR3 coding sequence is TGTGCCAGCAGCCCTATGACAGGCCTCTCTGGGGCCAACGTCCTGACTTTC. It codes for CASSPMTGLSGANVLTF.